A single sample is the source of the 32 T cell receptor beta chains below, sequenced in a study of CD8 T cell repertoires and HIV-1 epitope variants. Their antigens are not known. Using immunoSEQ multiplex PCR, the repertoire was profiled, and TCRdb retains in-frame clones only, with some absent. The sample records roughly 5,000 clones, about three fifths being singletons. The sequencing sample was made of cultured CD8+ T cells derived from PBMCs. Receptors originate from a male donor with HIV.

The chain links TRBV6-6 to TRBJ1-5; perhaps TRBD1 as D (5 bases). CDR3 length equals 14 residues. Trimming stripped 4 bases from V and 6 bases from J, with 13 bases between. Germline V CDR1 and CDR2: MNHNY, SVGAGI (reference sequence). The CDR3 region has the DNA TGTGCCAGCAGTTTGCCAGGGTCTCCTCAGCCCCAGCATTTT. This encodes CASSLPGSPQPQHF.

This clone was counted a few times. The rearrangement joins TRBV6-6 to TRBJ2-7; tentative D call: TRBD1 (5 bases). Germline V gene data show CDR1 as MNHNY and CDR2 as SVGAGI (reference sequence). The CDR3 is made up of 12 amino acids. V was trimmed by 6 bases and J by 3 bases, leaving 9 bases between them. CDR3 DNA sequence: TGTGCCAGCAGCCTTGACAGCTACGAGCAGTACTTC. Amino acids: CASSLDSYEQYF.

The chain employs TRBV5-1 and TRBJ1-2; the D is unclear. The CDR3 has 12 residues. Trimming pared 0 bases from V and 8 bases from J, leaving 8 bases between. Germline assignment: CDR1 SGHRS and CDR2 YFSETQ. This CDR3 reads CASSLEGVGYTF. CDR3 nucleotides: TGCGCCAGCAGCTTGGAAGGTGTAGGCTACACCTTC.

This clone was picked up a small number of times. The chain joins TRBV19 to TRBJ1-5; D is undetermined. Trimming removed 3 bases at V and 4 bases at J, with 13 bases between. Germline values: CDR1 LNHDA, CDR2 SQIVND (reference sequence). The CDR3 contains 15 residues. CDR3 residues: CASSIGLQTNQPQHF. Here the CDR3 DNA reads TGTGCCAGTAGTATTGGATTGCAGACTAATCAGCCCCAGCATTTT. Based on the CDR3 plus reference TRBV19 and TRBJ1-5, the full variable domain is DGGITQSPKYLFRKEGQNVTLSCEQNLNHDAMYWYRQDPGQGLRLIYYSQIVNDFQKGDIAEGYSVSREKKESFPLTVTSAQKNPTAFYLCASSIGLQTNQPQHFGDGTRLSIL.

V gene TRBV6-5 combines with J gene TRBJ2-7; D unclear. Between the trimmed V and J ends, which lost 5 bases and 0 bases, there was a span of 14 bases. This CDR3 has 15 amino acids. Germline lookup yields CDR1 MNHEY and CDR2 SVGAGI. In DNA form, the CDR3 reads TGTGCCAGCAGTAGGGAAGGACGGGCCTCCTACGAGCAGTACTTC. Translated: CASSREGRASYEQYF.

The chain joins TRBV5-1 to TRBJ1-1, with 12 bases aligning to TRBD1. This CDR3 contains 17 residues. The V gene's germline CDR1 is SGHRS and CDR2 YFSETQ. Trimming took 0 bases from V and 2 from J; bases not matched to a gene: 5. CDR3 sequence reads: CASSLAGTGGGNTEAFF. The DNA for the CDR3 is TGCGCCAGCAGCTTGGCCGGGACAGGGGGCGGTAACACTGAAGCTTTCTTT.

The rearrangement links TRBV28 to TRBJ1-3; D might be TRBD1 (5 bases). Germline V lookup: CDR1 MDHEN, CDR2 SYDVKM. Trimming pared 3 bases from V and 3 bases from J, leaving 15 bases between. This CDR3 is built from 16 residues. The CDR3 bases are TGTGCCAGCAGTTTGAGGGTTAGAGGGGTTGGAAACACCATATATTTT. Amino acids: CASSLRVRGVGNTIYF.

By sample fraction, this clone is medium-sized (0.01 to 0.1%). The CDR3 sequence: CASSLIAGTYEQYF. The CDR3, as DNA: TGTGCCAGCAGCTTAATAGCGGGGACCTACGAGCAGTACTTC. This chain uses TRBV7-2 with TRBJ2-7, with TRBD2 matching over 8 bases. Germline trimming cut 2 bases from V and 2 bases from J; bases unmatched to any gene: 2. The CDR3 extends over 14 amino acids. Germline V lookup: CDR1 SGHTA, CDR2 FQGNSA.

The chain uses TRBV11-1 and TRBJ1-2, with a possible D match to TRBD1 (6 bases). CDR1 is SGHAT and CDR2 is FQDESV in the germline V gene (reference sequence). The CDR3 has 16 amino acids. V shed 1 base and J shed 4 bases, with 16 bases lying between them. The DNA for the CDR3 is TGTGCCAGCAGCTTAGGAGGTTCGGGGGCCCTCTATGGCTACACCTTC. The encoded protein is CASSLGGSGALYGYTF.

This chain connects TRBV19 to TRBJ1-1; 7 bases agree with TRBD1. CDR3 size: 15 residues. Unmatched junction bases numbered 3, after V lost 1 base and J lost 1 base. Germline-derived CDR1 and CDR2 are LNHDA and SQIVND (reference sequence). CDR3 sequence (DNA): TGTGCCAGTAGTATAGCCACAGGGGCGAACACTGAAGCTTTCTTT. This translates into CASSIATGANTEAFF.

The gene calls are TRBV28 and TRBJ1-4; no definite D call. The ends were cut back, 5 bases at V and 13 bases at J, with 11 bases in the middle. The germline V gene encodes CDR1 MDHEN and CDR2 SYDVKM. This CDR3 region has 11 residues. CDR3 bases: TGTGCCAGCAGTACTACACTGGGACTGTTTTTT. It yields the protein CASSTTLGLFF.

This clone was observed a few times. CDR3 region: CASSEGGRNLPYGYTF. CDR3 coding DNA: TGTGCCAGCAGTGAAGGGGGCAGAAACCTCCCCTATGGCTACACCTTC. The rearrangement uses TRBV2 and TRBJ1-2; maybe TRBD1 (5 bases). This CDR3 region has 16 residues. Trimming took 1 base from V and 4 from J, leaving 16 bases between them. CDR1 is SNHLY, CDR2 FYNNEI, per germline.

The CDR3 sequence: CASSVGVTGANSPLHF. The CDR3 nucleotides are TGTGCCAGCAGCGTAGGCGTCACCGGTGCGAATTCACCCCTCCACTTT. The genes are TRBV9 and TRBJ1-6; D gene unclear. The V and J ends lost 0 bases and 7 bases respectively, with 14 bases between them. Germline assignment: CDR1 SGDLS and CDR2 YYNGEE. The CDR3 is 16 residues long.

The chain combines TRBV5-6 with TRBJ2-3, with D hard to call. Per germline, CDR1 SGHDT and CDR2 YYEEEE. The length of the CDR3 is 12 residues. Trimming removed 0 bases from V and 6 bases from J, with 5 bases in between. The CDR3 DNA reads TGTGCCAGCAGCTTGGGTTCCGATACGCAGTATTTT. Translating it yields CASSLGSDTQYF.

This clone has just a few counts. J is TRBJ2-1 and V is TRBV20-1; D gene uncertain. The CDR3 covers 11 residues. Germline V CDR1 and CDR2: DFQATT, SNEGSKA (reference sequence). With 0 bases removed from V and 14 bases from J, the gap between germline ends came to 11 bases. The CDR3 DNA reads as TGCAGTGCTAGAGAACCAAACTCGGAGTTCTTC. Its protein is CSAREPNSEFF.

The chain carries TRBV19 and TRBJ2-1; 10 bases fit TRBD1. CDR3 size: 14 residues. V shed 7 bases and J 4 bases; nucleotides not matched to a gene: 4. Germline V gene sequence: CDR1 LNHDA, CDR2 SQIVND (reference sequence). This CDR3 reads CASTGQGTYNEQFF. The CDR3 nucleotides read TGTGCCAGTACGGGACAGGGGACTTACAATGAGCAGTTCTTC.

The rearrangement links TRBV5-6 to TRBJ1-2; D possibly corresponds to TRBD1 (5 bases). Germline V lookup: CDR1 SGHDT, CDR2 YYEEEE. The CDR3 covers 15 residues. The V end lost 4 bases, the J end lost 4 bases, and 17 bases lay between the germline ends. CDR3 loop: CASSPPASTVYGYTF. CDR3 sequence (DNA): TGTGCCAGCAGCCCGCCCGCGTCGACAGTCTATGGCTACACCTTC. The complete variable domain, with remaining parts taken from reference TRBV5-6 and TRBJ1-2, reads DAGVTQSPTHLIKTRGQQVTLRCSPKSGHDTVSWYQQALGQGPQFIFQYYEEEERQRGNFPDRFSGHQFPNYSSELNVNALLLGDSALYLCASSPPASTVYGYTFGSGTRLTVV.

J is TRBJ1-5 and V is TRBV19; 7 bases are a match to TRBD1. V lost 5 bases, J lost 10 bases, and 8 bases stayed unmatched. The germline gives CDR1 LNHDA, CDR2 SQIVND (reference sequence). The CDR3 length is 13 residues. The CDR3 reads CASSAGTAFPQHF. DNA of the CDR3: TGTGCCAGTAGTGCCGGGACAGCTTTTCCCCAGCATTTT.

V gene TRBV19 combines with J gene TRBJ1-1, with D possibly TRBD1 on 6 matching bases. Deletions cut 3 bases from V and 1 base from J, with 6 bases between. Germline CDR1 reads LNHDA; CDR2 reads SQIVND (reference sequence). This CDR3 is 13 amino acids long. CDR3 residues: CASSMGQNTEAFF. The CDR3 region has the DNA TGTGCCAGTAGTATGGGACAGAACACTGAAGCTTTCTTT. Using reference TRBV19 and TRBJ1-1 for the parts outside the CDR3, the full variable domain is DGGITQSPKYLFRKEGQNVTLSCEQNLNHDAMYWYRQDPGQGLRLIYYSQIVNDFQKGDIAEGYSVSREKKESFPLTVTSAQKNPTAFYLCASSMGQNTEAFFGQGTRLTVV.

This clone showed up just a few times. CDR3 amino acids: CATSMGTEANEKLFF. CDR3 in DNA: TGTGCCACCAGCATGGGGACAGAGGCTAATGAAAAACTGTTTTTT. This rearrangement joins TRBV15 to TRBJ1-4; the match to TRBD1 covers 7 bases. CDR1 and CDR2 (germline): LNHNV, YYDKDF (reference sequence). J lost 3 bases, V lost 4 bases, and 5 bases had no gene match. This CDR3 comprises 15 residues. The full variable domain, with the rest looked up from reference TRBV15 and TRBJ1-4, is DAMVIQNPRYQVTQFGKPVTLSCSQTLNHNVMYWYQQKSSQAPKLLFHYYDKDFNNEADTPDNFQSRRPNTSFCFLDIRSPGLGDTAMYLCATSMGTEANEKLFFGSGTQLSVL.

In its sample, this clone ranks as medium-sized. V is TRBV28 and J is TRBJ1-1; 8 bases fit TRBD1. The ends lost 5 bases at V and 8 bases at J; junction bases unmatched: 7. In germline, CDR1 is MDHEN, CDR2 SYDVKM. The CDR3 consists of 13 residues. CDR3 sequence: CASSPIGTGEAFF. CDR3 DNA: TGTGCCAGCAGTCCCATTGGGACAGGAGAAGCTTTCTTT.

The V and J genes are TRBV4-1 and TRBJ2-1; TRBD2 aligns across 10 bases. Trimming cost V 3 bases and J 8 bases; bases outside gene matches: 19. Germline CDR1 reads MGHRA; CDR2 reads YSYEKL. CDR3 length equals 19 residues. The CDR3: CASSQGVLAGAYFFHEQFF. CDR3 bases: TGCGCCAGCAGCCAGGGCGTCCTAGCGGGGGCCTATTTCTTCCATGAGCAGTTCTTC.

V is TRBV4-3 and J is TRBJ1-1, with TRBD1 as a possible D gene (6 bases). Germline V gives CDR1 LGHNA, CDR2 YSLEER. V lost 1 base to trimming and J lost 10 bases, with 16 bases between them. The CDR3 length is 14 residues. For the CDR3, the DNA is TGCGCCAGCAGCCAAGTCCCCACAGGGTATGGAGCTTTCTTT. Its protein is CASSQVPTGYGAFF.

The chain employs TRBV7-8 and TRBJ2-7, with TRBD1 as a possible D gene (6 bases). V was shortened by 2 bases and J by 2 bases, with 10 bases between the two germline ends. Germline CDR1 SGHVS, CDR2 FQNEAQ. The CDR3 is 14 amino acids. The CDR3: CASSLTDRTYEQYF. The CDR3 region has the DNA TGTGCCAGCAGCTTAACTGACAGGACCTACGAGCAGTACTTC.

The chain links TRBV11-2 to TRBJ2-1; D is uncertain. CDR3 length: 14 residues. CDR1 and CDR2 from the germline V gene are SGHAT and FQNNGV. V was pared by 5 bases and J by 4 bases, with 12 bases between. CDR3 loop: CASSPTSEYNEQFF. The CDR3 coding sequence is TGTGCCAGCAGCCCAACTTCAGAGTACAATGAGCAGTTCTTC.

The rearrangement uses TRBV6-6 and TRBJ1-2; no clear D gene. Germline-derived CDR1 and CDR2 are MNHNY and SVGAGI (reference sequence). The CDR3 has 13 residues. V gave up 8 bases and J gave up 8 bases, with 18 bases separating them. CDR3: CASCESPLGGYTF. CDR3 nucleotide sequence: TGTGCCAGCTGCGAATCCCCCCTCGGGGGCTACACCTTC.

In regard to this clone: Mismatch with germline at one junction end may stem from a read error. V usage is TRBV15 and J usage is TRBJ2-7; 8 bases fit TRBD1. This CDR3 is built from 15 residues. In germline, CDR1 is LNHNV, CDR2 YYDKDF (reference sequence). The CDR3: CVTSDGTGGIGEQYF. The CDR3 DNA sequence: TGTGTCACCAGCGATGGGACAGGTGGCATTGGCGAGCAGTACTTC.

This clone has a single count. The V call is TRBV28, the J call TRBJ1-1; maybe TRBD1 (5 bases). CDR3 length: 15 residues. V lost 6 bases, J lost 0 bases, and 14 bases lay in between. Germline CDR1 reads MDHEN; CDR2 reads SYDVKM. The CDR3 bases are TGTGCCAGCAGACAGGACCATGAAGTGAACACTGAAGCTTTCTTT. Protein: CASRQDHEVNTEAFF. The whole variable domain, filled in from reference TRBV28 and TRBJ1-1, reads DVKVTQSSRYLVKRTGEKVFLECVQDMDHENMFWYRQDPGLGLRLIYFSYDVKMKEKGDIPEGYSVSREKKERFSLILESASTNQTSMYLCASRQDHEVNTEAFFGQGTRLTVV.

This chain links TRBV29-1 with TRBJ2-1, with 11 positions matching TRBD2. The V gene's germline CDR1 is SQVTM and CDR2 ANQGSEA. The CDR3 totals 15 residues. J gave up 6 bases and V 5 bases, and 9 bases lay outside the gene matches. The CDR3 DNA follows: TGCAGCGTTCGTCAACTAGCGGGAGTGGGCAATGAGCAGTTCTTC. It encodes CSVRQLAGVGNEQFF.

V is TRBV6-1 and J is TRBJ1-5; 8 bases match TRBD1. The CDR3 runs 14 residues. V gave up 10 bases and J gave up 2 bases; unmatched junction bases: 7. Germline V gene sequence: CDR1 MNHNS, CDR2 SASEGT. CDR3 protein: CATSGGVRNQPQHF. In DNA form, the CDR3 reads TGTGCCACATCAGGGGGCGTTCGCAATCAGCCCCAGCATTTT.

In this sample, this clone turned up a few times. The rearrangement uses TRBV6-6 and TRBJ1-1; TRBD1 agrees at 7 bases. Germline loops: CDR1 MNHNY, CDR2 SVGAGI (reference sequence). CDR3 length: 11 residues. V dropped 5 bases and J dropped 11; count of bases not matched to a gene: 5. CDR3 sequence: CASSEDRWAFF. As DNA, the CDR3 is TGTGCCAGCAGTGAGGACAGGTGGGCTTTCTTT.

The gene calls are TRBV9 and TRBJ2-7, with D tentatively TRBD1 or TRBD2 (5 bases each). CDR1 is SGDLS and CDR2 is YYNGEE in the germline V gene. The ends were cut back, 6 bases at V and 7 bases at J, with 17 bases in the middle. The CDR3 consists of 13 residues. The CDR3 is CASNTGTEREQYF. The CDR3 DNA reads TGTGCCAGCAACACCGGGACCGAAAGGGAGCAGTACTTC.